This TCR beta chain came from a study of shared clonotypes between healthy human individuals. Clones were sequenced by immunoSEQ multiplex PCR, and TCRdb holds only the in-frame ones, with some missing. The repertoire has approximately 940,000 clones, approximately 80% of them found once; the top ten carry around 1.5%. This clone turned up a few times. V lost 2 bases to trimming and J lost 6 bases; unmatched junction nucleotides: 5. Germline V CDR1 and CDR2: ENHRY, SYGVKD. The CDR3 loop spans 15 amino acids. The sequence derives from a man younger than 35 in good health. The sequencing sample was made of memory CD4+ T cells sorted from blood. The sample's subset: CD45RA-negative fraction. The V and J genes are TRBV10-3 and TRBJ2-1; 9 bases align to TRBD2. DNA of the CDR3: TGTGCCATCAGTGAGAGAGGCGGGGGGGCCAATGAGCAGTTCTTC. Translating gives CAISERGGGANEQFF.